The 19 T cell receptor beta chains listed next were all sequenced from one sample in a study of CD8+ T cells in alopecia areata. Following extraction, RNA underwent reverse transcription to cDNA, which served as the sequencing template. Sequencing used immunoSEQ multiplex PCR; TCRdb keeps in-frame clones, though not all of them. The table includes about 110,000 clones, around 53% detected once. Treatment indicated: oral pan-JAK inhibitor, 5-10 mg twice daily. Specimen: CD8+ T cells sorted from blood, collected at week 24, from a patient treated with tofacitinib. The source is a human donor with alopecia areata.

This chain connects TRBV6-5 to TRBJ1-2; weak D call: TRBD1 (5 bases). The V gene lost 4 bases and the J gene lost 4 bases, with 13 bases spanning the gap. The CDR3 runs to 14 residues. Germline V gene lookup returns CDR1 MNHEY and CDR2 SVGAGI. CDR3 region: CASSSLDSFYGYTF. CDR3 nucleotide sequence: TGTGCCAGCAGTTCGTTAGACAGCTTCTATGGCTACACCTTC.

CDR3 loop: CASSFGTDQYEQYF. The DNA of the CDR3 is TGTGCCAGCAGCTTCGGGACAGATCAGTACGAGCAGTACTTC. The chain carries TRBV5-6 and TRBJ2-7; 7 nucleotides agree with TRBD1. The CDR3 totals 14 residues. Losses at the gene ends were 2 bases for V and 4 bases for J; bases not matched to a gene: 6. The germline gives CDR1 SGHDT, CDR2 YYEEEE.

CDR3 DNA: TGTGCCAGCAGTGAATTCGGGGCAGGGGGCGCAGATACGCAGTATTTT. Its translation is CASSEFGAGGADTQYF. V usage is TRBV6-1 and J usage is TRBJ2-3; 8 bases fit TRBD1. The J segment lost 4 bases and the V segment lost 2 bases, leaving 8 bases of the junction unmatched. The length of the CDR3 is 16 residues. Per the germline V gene, CDR1 is MNHNS and CDR2 is SASEGT.

The CDR3 region is CASSLTHRDKETQYF. The CDR3 region has the DNA TGTGCCAGCAGCTTAACACACCGGGACAAAGAGACCCAGTACTTC. The chain recombines TRBV7-3 with TRBJ2-5; TRBD1 might be the D (6 bases). V shed 0 bases and J shed 3 bases, with 11 bases lying between them. CDR1 SGHTA and CDR2 FQGTGA come from the germline V gene. The CDR3 has 15 residues.

The chain has TRBV11-2 and TRBJ2-5, with D possibly called TRBD1 or TRBD2 (6 bases each). Germline-derived CDR1 and CDR2 are SGHAT and FQNNGV. Trimming took 1 base from V and 5 from J, leaving 11 bases between them. CDR3 length: 14 residues. CDR3 in amino acids: CASSLGGAGETQYF. CDR3 DNA: TGTGCCAGCAGCTTAGGGGGGGCAGGGGAGACCCAGTACTTC.

The chain links TRBV27 to TRBJ2-7; the D is unclear. Trimming cost V 5 bases and J 1 base, with 12 bases left between them. The V gene's germline CDR1 is MNHEY and CDR2 SMNVEV (reference sequence). The CDR3 has 14 residues. The CDR3 DNA follows: TGTGCCAGCAGTCCCGGAGACATGTCCTACGAGCAGTACTTC. This sequence encodes CASSPGDMSYEQYF.

The chain has TRBV29-1 and TRBJ2-1; TRBD1 is a possible D gene (6 bases). Germline V CDR1 and CDR2: SQVTM, ANQGSEA. Trimming took off 2 bases at V and 6 bases at J, with 14 bases between the two ends. CDR3 length: 14 residues. The CDR3 loop is CSVETGIFFNEQFF. CDR3 coding DNA: TGCAGCGTTGAAACAGGGATTTTTTTCAATGAGCAGTTCTTC.

The chain is built from TRBV7-9 and TRBJ2-4; the D gene is possibly TRBD1 (6 bases). Germline assignment: CDR1 SEHNR and CDR2 FQNEAQ (reference sequence). The CDR3 is made up of 15 amino acids. Trimming left V 3 bases short and J 2 bases short, with 11 bases between. CDR3 amino acids: CASSFLQGPKNIQYF. The CDR3 DNA follows: TGTGCCAGCAGCTTCCTACAGGGACCCAAAAACATTCAGTACTTC.

The chain couples TRBV7-9 to TRBJ1-6, with D unresolved. The CDR3 is made up of 18 amino acids. Germline values: CDR1 SEHNR, CDR2 FQNEAQ (reference sequence). Trimming pared 5 bases from V and 0 bases from J, leaving 17 bases between. The DNA for the CDR3 is TGTGCCAGCAGCCCCGAGGCAGTGCCGAGCTCCTATAATTCACCCCTCCACTTT. It encodes CASSPEAVPSSYNSPLHF. The variable domain in full, completed from reference TRBV7-9 and TRBJ1-6, reads DTGVSQNPRHKITKRGQNVTFRCDPISEHNRLYWYRQTLGQGPEFLTYFQNEAQLEKSRLLSDRFSAERPKGSFSTLEIQRTEQGDSAMYLCASSPEAVPSSYNSPLHFGNGTRLTVT.

The J gene is TRBJ2-1, the V gene TRBV6-1; tentatively, D is TRBD1 or TRBD2 (6 bases each). The length of the CDR3 is 15 residues. Trimming took off 2 bases at V and 7 bases at J, with 15 bases between the two ends. In germline, CDR1 is MNHNS, CDR2 SASEGT. CDR3 in amino acids: CASSETGGAGNEQFF. In DNA, the CDR3 is TGTGCCAGCAGTGAAACTGGGGGCGCGGGGAATGAGCAGTTCTTC.

The rearrangement links TRBV13 to TRBJ1-1; TRBD1 matches 7 bases. V lost 5 bases to trimming and J lost 3 bases; unmatched junction nucleotides: 9. This CDR3 is 15 amino acids long. The V gene's germline CDR1 is PRHDT and CDR2 FYEKMQ (reference sequence). CDR3 amino acids: CASSPGGFVDTEAFF. CDR3 sequence (DNA): TGTGCCAGCAGCCCAGGGGGGTTCGTGGACACTGAAGCTTTCTTT.

This clone was seen more than once but under ten times. The genes are TRBV7-9 and TRBJ2-5; 7 bases are a match to TRBD1. The DNA end is a closer match to TRBJ2-7, so the J assignment may be wrong. This CDR3 contains 13 residues. Germline V gene lookup returns CDR1 SEHNR and CDR2 FQNEAQ (reference sequence). This chain's CDR3 is CASSVRGTYEQYF. The DNA of the CDR3 is TGTGCCAGCAGCGTCAGGGGGACCTACGAGCAGTACTTC.

The chain is built from TRBV5-1 and TRBJ1-1; D gene ambiguous. CDR3 length: 12 amino acids. Germline assignment: CDR1 SGHRS and CDR2 YFSETQ. V lost 3 bases, J lost 6 bases, and 9 bases lay in between. CDR3 protein: CASSSLDAEAFF. CDR3 sequence (DNA): TGCGCCAGCAGCTCCCTGGACGCTGAAGCTTTCTTT.

There are a few counts of this clone. V usage is TRBV30 and J usage is TRBJ1-1; D is perhaps TRBD1 (5 bases). Trimming shortened V by 6 bases and J by 5 bases, and 19 bases separated the two germline ends. CDR3 length: 14 amino acids. Germline CDR1 and CDR2: GTSNPN and SVGIG (reference sequence). The CDR3 loop is CACPRGGFGTEAFF. CDR3 DNA sequence: TGTGCCTGTCCCCGTGGGGGGTTTGGGACTGAAGCTTTCTTT.

In its sample, this clone was seen a few times. The V gene is TRBV10-3, the J gene TRBJ2-1; 9 bases agree with TRBD1. This CDR3 has 12 amino acids. Unmatched junction bases numbered 2, after V lost 4 bases and J lost 10 bases. Germline loops: CDR1 ENHRY, CDR2 SYGVKD. Here the CDR3 DNA reads TGTGCCATCAGTGGACAGGGGGGCGAGCAGTTCTTC. Protein: CAISGQGGEQFF.

This clone has more than one count but fewer than ten. The chain joins TRBV5-1 to TRBJ2-3, with D unresolved. Germline V lookup: CDR1 SGHRS, CDR2 YFSETQ. The V gene lost 0 bases and the J gene lost 0 bases, with 8 bases spanning the gap. The CDR3 contains 15 residues. DNA for the CDR3: TGCGCCAGCAGCTTGGATGGGTCTAGCACAGATACGCAGTATTTT. Protein product: CASSLDGSSTDTQYF.

This clone came up a few times. The chain has TRBV4-3 and TRBJ1-1; 7 nucleotides agree with TRBD1. The CDR3 is 14 amino acids. Trimming removed 2 bases from V and 3 bases from J; junction bases left unmatched: 3. CDR1 and CDR2 (germline): LGHNA, YSLEER. The CDR3 nucleotides are TGCGCCAGCAGCCAAATGACAGGGTACACTGAAGCTTTCTTT. Translated, it gives CASSQMTGYTEAFF.

Details on this clone: A junction end diverges from the germline sequence, so it may reflect a read error. The J gene is TRBJ2-2, the V gene TRBV19; 9 bases match TRBD2. From germline, CDR1 is LNHDA and CDR2 SQIVND (reference sequence). The CDR3 is 17 amino acids. The chain's CDR3 is CASDLGTSRGNPGELFF. DNA of the CDR3: TGTGCCAGCGATCTCGGGACTAGCAGGGGGAACCCCGGGGAGCTGTTTTTT.

This clone was seen more than once but under ten times. The chain recombines TRBV11-2 with TRBJ2-3; D ambiguous. The CDR3 length is 14 residues. The V end was cut by 1 base, the J end by 6 bases, with 11 bases between. Germline V gene lookup returns CDR1 SGHAT and CDR2 FQNNGV. The CDR3 here is CASSLVGAADTQYF. The CDR3 region has the DNA TGTGCCAGCAGCTTAGTCGGCGCAGCGGATACGCAGTATTTT.